This T cell receptor (beta chain) was documented in a study of neurological immune-mediated disorders. Germline values: CDR1 KGHDR, CDR2 SFDVKD. There are 13 residues in the CDR3. Trimming shortened V by 5 bases and J by 9 bases, and 13 bases separated the two germline ends. TCRdb re-derived calls from the 5' RACE reads in MiXCR, one entry per CDR3 protein. In the table there are about 62,000 distinct CDR3 sequences, 3% to 4% of which are singletons. This clonotype has more than one count but fewer than ten. The sample comprised PBMCs. The chain joins TRBV24-1 to TRBJ2-1, with D perhaps TRBD2 (5 bases). The TCR originated in a woman in her 50s with multiple sclerosis. The CDR3 DNA reads as TGTGCCACCAGTGCTCGGGTAGAGGGTGAGCAGTTCTTC. Amino acid sequence: CATSARVEGEQFF.